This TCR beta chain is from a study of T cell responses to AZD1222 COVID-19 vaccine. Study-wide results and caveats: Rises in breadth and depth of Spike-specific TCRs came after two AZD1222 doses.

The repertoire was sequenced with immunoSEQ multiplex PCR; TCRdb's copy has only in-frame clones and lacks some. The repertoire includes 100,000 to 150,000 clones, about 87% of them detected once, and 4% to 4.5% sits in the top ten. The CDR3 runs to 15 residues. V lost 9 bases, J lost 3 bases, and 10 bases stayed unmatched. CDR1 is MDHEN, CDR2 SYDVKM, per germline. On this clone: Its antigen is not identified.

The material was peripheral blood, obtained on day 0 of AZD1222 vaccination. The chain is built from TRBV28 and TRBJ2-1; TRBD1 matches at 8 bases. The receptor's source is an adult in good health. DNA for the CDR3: TGTGCCAGTAGACCTGGACAGGGCTACTACAATGAGCAGTTCTTC. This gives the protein CASRPGQGYYNEQFF.